What follows is one T cell receptor (beta chain) and its context. Measured with immunoSEQ multiplex PCR; TCRdb has only the in-frame clones, and not every one. This table holds around 170,000 clones, 88% found once. These data come from a study of control samples from healthy donors and cancer patients. From germline, CDR1 is ENHRY and CDR2 SYGVKD. Germline trimming cut 3 bases from V and 3 bases from J; bases unmatched to any gene: 8. There are 15 residues in the CDR3. The sequencing input was blood. The V gene is TRBV10-3, the J gene TRBJ2-7; 7 positions match TRBD2. The sequence derives from a woman between 25 and 40 years old in good health. The CDR3 is CAISDPGGGDYEQYF. In DNA, the CDR3 is TGTGCCATCAGTGACCCGGGGGGTGGGGACTACGAGCAGTACTTC.